Reported below is one T cell receptor beta chain. Its antigen is unknown. The sample is drawn from a study of T cell repertoires in cytomegalovirus infection. Study details: Recently identified HLA-C-restricted CMV epitopes were among the peptides used. Matching HLA type, along with CMV infection, was indicated by public TCR beta signatures. Whole-study results and caveats: CMV-specific TCR beta clonotypes restricted by HLA-C were the ones dominating the ex vivo response. People with CMV and the relevant HLA were identified by cumulative public TCR beta family frequency.

A single record per CDR3 protein comes from TCRdb applying MiXCR to the reads. This table holds fewer than 85,000 distinct CDR3 sequences, around 49% found once. This clonotype was sampled from a human donor in good health (CMV status not recorded). Some clones in this sample may be carry-over from other donors' samples. The sequencing used CD8+ T cells from cultured PBMCs, collected from culture after CMV antigen stimulation.

The CDR3 spells CASSARGVGTVREKLFF. The DNA for the CDR3 is TGTGCCAGCAGTGCCCGGGGGGTTGGGACAGTACGTGAAAAACTGTTTTTT. The rearrangement joins TRBV27 to TRBJ1-4, with 7 nucleotides matching TRBD1. The ends lost 5 bases at V and 7 bases at J; junction bases unmatched: 16. Germline values: CDR1 MNHEY, CDR2 SMNVEV (reference sequence). CDR3 length: 17 residues.